These 22 T cell receptor beta chains share one sample of origin, sequenced in a study of CD8+ T cells in alopecia areata. Reverse transcribed after extraction, RNA yielded cDNA as the sequencing template. Assay used: immunoSEQ multiplex PCR; TCRdb lists only in-frame clones, some missing. The sample includes 190,000 or so clones, 60% of them seen just once. This sample's treatment: oral pan-JAK inhibitor, 5-10 mg twice daily. The material was CD4+ T cells sorted from blood, obtained at week 4, from a patient treated with tofacitinib. The receptors were sampled from a human donor with alopecia areata.

This clone has a handful of counts. This sequence joins TRBV4-3 and TRBJ2-1, with a possible D match to TRBD2 (7 bases). With 0 bases removed from V and 2 bases from J, the gap between germline ends came to 14 bases. Germline V gene data show CDR1 as LGHNA and CDR2 as YSLEER. The CDR3 spans 17 residues. DNA for the CDR3: TGCGCCAGCAGCCAAGATGGGGGAGGGGGAACCTACAATGAGCAGTTCTTC. The encoded protein is CASSQDGGGGTYNEQFF.

V usage is TRBV30 and J usage is TRBJ1-5; D is uncertain. V was trimmed by 0 bases and J by 8 bases, leaving 14 bases between them. Looked up from germline, CDR1 is GTSNPN and CDR2 is SVGIG (reference sequence). This CDR3 comprises 14 residues. The chain's CDR3 is CAWSVLGRSKPQHF. CDR3 DNA sequence: TGTGCCTGGAGTGTACTGGGTAGGAGTAAGCCCCAGCATTTT.

This clone was recorded once. The chain has TRBV7-9 and TRBJ1-6, with D maybe TRBD1 (6 bases). V lost 5 bases and J lost 9, with 14 bases in between. Germline CDR1 is SEHNR and CDR2 is FQNEAQ (reference sequence). This CDR3 is built from 14 residues. The CDR3 loop is CASSQRDIASPLHF. As DNA, the CDR3 is TGTGCCAGCAGCCAGCGGGACATAGCTTCACCCCTCCACTTT.

The chain joins TRBV18 to TRBJ2-7, with D possibly called TRBD1 or TRBD2 (5 bases each). CDR3 length: 15 amino acids. Germline CDR1 and CDR2: KGHSH and LQKENI. V was shortened by 2 bases and J by 5 bases, with 16 bases between the two germline ends. CDR3 amino acids: CASSPGDLPWDEQYF. In DNA, the CDR3 is TGTGCCAGCTCACCAGGGGACCTCCCGTGGGACGAGCAGTACTTC.

This chain connects TRBV28 to TRBJ2-3; the D is unclear. The CDR3 covers 12 residues. Germline assignment: CDR1 MDHEN and CDR2 SYDVKM. Trimming cost V 11 bases and J 4 bases, with 13 bases left between them. The CDR3 protein is CAAGPPADTQYF. In DNA form, the CDR3 reads TGTGCCGCAGGTCCCCCCGCAGATACGCAGTATTTT.

In this sample, this clone turned up a few times. The chain joins TRBV18 to TRBJ1-1; D not resolved. V was cut by 0 bases and J by 0 bases, with 11 bases left in between. CDR3 length: 16 residues. Germline lookup yields CDR1 KGHSH and CDR2 LQKENI. CDR3 in DNA: TGTGCCAGCTCACCACCGACGGGCAGTATGAACACTGAAGCTTTCTTT. It is translated as CASSPPTGSMNTEAFF.

The V and J genes are TRBV27 and TRBJ2-5; the D call may be TRBD1 or TRBD2 (5 bases each). V was cut by 2 bases and J by 2 bases, with 9 bases left in between. This CDR3 contains 14 residues. Germline V lookup: CDR1 MNHEY, CDR2 SMNVEV (reference sequence). The CDR3 DNA is TGTGCCAGCAGTTTAACAGGAGGACAAGAGACCCAGTACTTC. As protein: CASSLTGGQETQYF.

This clone was recorded a few times. CDR3 in DNA: TGTGCCAGCAGTAAACAGGCATCTGGTTCACCCCTCCACTTT. Its translation: CASSKQASGSPLHF. V and J are TRBV27 and TRBJ1-6; perhaps TRBD1 as D (5 bases). The germline CDR1 and CDR2 sequences are MNHEY and SMNVEV (reference sequence). The CDR3 spans 14 residues. V dropped 5 bases and J dropped 9 bases, with 14 bases sitting between them.

V usage is TRBV29-1 and J usage is TRBJ2-5; 11 positions agree with TRBD2. This CDR3 contains 14 residues. The V and J ends lost 5 bases and 4 bases, in that order; junction bases with no gene match: 6. The germline V gene encodes CDR1 SQVTM and CDR2 ANQGSEA. The CDR3: CSVSTSGAGETQYF. CDR3 bases: TGCAGCGTTTCGACTAGCGGGGCGGGAGAGACCCAGTACTTC.

The chain couples TRBV29-1 to TRBJ2-5; no firm D call. The CDR3 contains 12 residues. Trimming cost V 2 bases and J 9 bases, with 13 bases left between them. The germline CDR1 and CDR2 sequences are SQVTM and ANQGSEA. CDR3 in amino acids: CSVERSGGAQYF. The CDR3 nucleotides read TGCAGCGTTGAACGGTCAGGTGGGGCCCAGTACTTC.

The chain has TRBV18 and TRBJ1-5; possibly TRBD1 for D (5 bases). Trimming cost V 2 bases and J 4 bases, with 9 bases left between them. The CDR3 spans 14 residues. CDR1 and CDR2 (germline): KGHSH, LQKENI. This chain's CDR3 is CASSPGGRNQPQHF. The DNA of the CDR3 is TGTGCCAGCTCACCAGGGGGACGGAATCAGCCCCAGCATTTT.

In its sample, this clone was seen a few times. The chain has TRBV29-1 and TRBJ2-2, with 7 bases fitting TRBD1. Germline V gene lookup returns CDR1 SQVTM and CDR2 ANQGSEA. CDR3 length: 13 residues. V dropped 7 bases and J dropped 4; count of bases not matched to a gene: 6. The CDR3 spells CSARGRGTGELFF. Here the CDR3 DNA reads TGCAGCGCTAGGGGGCGAGGCACCGGGGAGCTGTTTTTT.

For this clone: Other DNA sequences in the same sample also yield this CDR3. This rearrangement joins TRBV29-1 to TRBJ1-2; no clear D gene. The CDR3 covers 13 residues. Trimming cost V 2 bases and J 2 bases, with 9 bases left between them. CDR1 and CDR2 (germline): SQVTM, ANQGSEA. DNA for the CDR3: TGCAGCGTTGAACGCGGCCAGAACTATGGCTACACCTTC. The encoded protein is CSVERGQNYGYTF.

This sequence joins TRBV30 and TRBJ1-1, with D maybe TRBD1 (5 bases). CDR3 size: 13 residues. Germline CDR1 GTSNPN, CDR2 SVGIG (reference sequence). Trimming removed 0 bases from V and 1 base from J, with 6 bases in between. The CDR3 region has the DNA TGTGCCTGGAGTGTAGGGGCGAACACTGAAGCTTTCTTT. This translates into CAWSVGANTEAFF.

The chain employs TRBV6-1 and TRBJ1-6; 10 bases align to TRBD1. V was pared by 1 base and J by 8 bases, with 5 bases of the junction left unmatched. The germline V gene encodes CDR1 MNHNS and CDR2 SASEGT. CDR3 length equals 16 residues. CDR3 bases: TGTGCCAGCAGTGAAGACTGGGGGACAGGGGATTCACCCCTCCACTTT. Translation: CASSEDWGTGDSPLHF.

The J gene is TRBJ1-6, the V gene TRBV30, with D tentatively TRBD1 (6 bases). The V end lost 3 bases, the J end lost 0 bases, and 9 bases lay between the germline ends. Germline V CDR1 and CDR2: GTSNPN, SVGIG (reference sequence). This CDR3 is built from 15 residues. The CDR3 DNA reads as TGTGCCTGGAGGATGGACAGCTCCTATAATTCACCCCTCCACTTT. Protein: CAWRMDSSYNSPLHF.

This clone was seen more than once but under ten times. The chain uses TRBV28 and TRBJ2-7; tentative D call: TRBD1 (6 bases). CDR3 length equals 13 residues. Germline CDR1 is MDHEN and CDR2 is SYDVKM. V was cut by 7 bases and J by 5 bases, with 15 bases left in between. CDR3 residues: CASTPTGSDEQYF. The CDR3 nucleotides are TGTGCCAGCACCCCTACAGGGTCCGACGAGCAGTACTTC.

As regards this clone: In the same sample, other DNA sequences code for this CDR3. The chain carries TRBV2 and TRBJ2-1, with D uncertain. V was shortened by 3 bases and J by 4 bases, with 1 base between the two germline ends. The germline CDR1 and CDR2 sequences are SNHLY and FYNNEI. This CDR3 spans 11 amino acids. CDR3 bases: TGTGCCAGCAGTGATTACAATGAGCAGTTCTTC. This gives the protein CASSDYNEQFF.

The chain carries TRBV19 and TRBJ2-5; the match to TRBD1 covers 7 bases. This CDR3 spans 13 amino acids. From germline, CDR1 is LNHDA and CDR2 SQIVND (reference sequence). J was trimmed by 6 bases and V by 8 bases; bases with no gene match: 9. The CDR3 coding sequence is TGTGCCAGTTCTAGGACAGGCACGCAGACCCAGTACTTC. Encoded protein: CASSRTGTQTQYF.

The chain links TRBV5-1 to TRBJ2-7; perhaps TRBD2 as D (6 bases). The V gene lost 1 base and the J gene lost 1 base, with 9 bases spanning the gap. There are 14 residues in the CDR3. Germline V lookup: CDR1 SGHRS, CDR2 YFSETQ. Here the CDR3 reads CASSLFSGSYEQYF. CDR3 coding DNA: TGCGCCAGCAGCTTGTTTAGCGGATCCTACGAGCAGTACTTC. Based on the CDR3 plus reference TRBV5-1 and TRBJ2-7, the full variable domain is KAGVTQTPRYLIKTRGQQVTLSCSPISGHRSVSWYQQTPGQGLQFLFEYFSETQRNKGNFPGRFSGRQFSNSRSEMNVSTLELGDSALYLCASSLFSGSYEQYFGPGTRLTVT.

This chain joins TRBV6-1 and TRBJ1-5; D is uncertain. Trimming removed 5 bases at V and 4 bases at J, with 9 bases between. CDR3 length equals 13 residues. CDR1 is MNHNS, CDR2 SASEGT, per germline. This CDR3 reads CASSQQRNQPQHF. The CDR3 nucleotides read TGTGCCAGCAGTCAACAGCGTAATCAGCCCCAGCATTTT.

The V and J genes are TRBV4-1 and TRBJ1-1; D remains ambiguous. Between the trimmed V and J ends, which lost 1 base and 1 base, there was a span of 7 bases. Germline assignment: CDR1 MGHRA and CDR2 YSYEKL. CDR3 length: 14 residues. As DNA, the CDR3 is TGCGCCAGCAGCCAAGTCTTAAGGAACACTGAAGCTTTCTTT. It codes for CASSQVLRNTEAFF.